This T cell receptor (beta chain) was captured by sequencing in a study of long-term antiretroviral therapy in people with HIV. Across the study: The 2015 recommendation for immediate ART came about a decade after the earliest samples.

Germline loops: CDR1 MGHRA, CDR2 YSYEKL. The CDR3 runs 19 residues. V lost 0 bases, J lost 2 bases, and 15 bases stayed unmatched. Sequencing used immunoSEQ v3.0 at survey level. Assay used: immunoSEQ multiplex PCR; TCRdb lists only in-frame clones, some missing. The repertoire has 30,000 to 40,000 clones, 94% of them found once; the top ten carry 3.5% to 4.5%. Sequences were derived from unsorted PBMCs, sampled approximately 5.1 years after starting antiretroviral therapy. V usage is TRBV4-1 and J usage is TRBJ1-1; 7 nucleotides align to TRBD1. The receptor comes from a woman in her fifties or sixties with HIV. The CDR3 DNA is TGCGCCAGCAGCCAAGAAGGCAGGGGGAGTTCTGGGATCAACACTGAAGCTTTCTTT. It yields the protein CASSQEGRGSSGINTEAFF.